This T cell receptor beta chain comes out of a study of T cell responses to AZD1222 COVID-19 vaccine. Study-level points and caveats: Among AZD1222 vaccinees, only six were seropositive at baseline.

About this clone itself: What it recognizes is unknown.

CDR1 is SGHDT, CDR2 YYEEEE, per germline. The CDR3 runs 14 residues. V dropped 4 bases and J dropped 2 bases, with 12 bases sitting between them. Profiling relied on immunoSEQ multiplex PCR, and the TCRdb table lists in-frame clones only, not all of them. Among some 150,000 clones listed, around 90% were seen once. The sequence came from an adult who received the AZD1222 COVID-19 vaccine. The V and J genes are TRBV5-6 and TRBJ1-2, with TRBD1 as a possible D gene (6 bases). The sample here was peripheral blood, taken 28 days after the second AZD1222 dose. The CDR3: CASSPTDRNYGYTF. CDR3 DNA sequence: TGTGCCAGCAGCCCCACGGACAGAAACTATGGCTACACCTTC.